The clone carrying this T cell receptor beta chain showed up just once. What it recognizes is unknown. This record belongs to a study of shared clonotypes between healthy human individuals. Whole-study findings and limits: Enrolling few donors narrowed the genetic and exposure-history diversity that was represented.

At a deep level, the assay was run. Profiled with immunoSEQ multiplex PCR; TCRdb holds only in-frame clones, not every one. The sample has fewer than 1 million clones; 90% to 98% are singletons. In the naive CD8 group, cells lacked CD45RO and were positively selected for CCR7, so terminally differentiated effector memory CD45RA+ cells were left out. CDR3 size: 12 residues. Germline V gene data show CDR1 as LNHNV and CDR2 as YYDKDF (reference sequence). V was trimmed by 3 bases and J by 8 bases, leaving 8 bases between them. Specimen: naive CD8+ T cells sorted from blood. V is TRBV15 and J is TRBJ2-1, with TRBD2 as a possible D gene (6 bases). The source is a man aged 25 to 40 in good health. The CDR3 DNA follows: TGTGCCACCAGCAGGTGGAGGGATGAGCAGTTCTTC. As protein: CATSRWRDEQFF.